Sequencing of this T cell receptor (beta chain) was carried out in a study of T cells in Graves' hyperthyroidism and ophthalmopathy. Study findings and constraints: Most expanded thyroid clonotypes above 0.001 also appeared in blood. Ophthalmopathy and stable hyperthyroidism were told apart by a 13 V-J model.

Researchers amplified the TCR beta CDR3 regions from RNA transcripts. In the first-round RT-PCR of the TCR CDR3, the HTBI primer set was used. One entry per CDR3 protein, called by TCRdb with MiXCR from the multiplex PCR reads. The table records approximately 100,000 distinct CDR3 sequences, 40% of them present only once. Used for diagnoses were clinical symptoms, serum thyroxine and TRAb, thyroid ultrasound and orbital computed tomography. This clonotype was recorded many times. Its target is not known. The CDR3 is 13 amino acids. V lost 8 bases, J lost 2 bases, and 13 bases lay in between. CDR1 and CDR2 (germline): WSHSY, SAAADI.

The chain employs TRBV10-2 and TRBJ2-7; no clear D gene. The origin of this receptor is a woman aged 25 to 39 with Graves' hyperthyroidism. Material: peripheral blood or thyroid tissue (not recorded which). CDR3 DNA sequence: TGCGCCAGCTCAGCGCTCCGAACCTACGAGCAGTACTTC. Translated, it gives CASSALRTYEQYF.